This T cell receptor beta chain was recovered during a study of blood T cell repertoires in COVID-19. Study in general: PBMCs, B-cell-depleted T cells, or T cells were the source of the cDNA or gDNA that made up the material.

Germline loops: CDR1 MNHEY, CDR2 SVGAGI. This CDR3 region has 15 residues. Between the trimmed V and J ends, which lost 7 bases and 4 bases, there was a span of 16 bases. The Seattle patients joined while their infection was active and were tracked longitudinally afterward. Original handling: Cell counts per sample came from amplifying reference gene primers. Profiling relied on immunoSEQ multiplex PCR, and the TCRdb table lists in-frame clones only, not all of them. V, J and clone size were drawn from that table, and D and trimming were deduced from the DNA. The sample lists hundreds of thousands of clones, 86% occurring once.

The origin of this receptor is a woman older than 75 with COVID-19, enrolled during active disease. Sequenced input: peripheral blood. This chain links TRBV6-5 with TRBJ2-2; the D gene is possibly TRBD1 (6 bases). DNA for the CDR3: TGTGCCAGCAAGAATGGACAGATATTCACCGGGGAGCTGTTTTTT. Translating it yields CASKNGQIFTGELFF.